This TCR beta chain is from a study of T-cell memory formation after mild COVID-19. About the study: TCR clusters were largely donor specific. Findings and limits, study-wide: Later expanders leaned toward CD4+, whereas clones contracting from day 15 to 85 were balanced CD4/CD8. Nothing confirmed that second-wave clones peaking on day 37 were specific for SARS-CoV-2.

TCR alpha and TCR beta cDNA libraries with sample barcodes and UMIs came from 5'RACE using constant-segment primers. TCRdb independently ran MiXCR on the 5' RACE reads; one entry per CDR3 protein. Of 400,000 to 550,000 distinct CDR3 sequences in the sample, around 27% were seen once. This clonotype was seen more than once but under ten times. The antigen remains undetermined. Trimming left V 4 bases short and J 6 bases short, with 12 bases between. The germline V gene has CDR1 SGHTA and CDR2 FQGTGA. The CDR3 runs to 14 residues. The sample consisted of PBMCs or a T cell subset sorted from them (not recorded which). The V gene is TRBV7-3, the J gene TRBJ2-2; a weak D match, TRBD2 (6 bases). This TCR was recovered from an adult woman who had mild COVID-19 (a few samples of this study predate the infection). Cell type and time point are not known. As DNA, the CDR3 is TGTGCCAGCAGCTCTCTGGGCGGGGCCGGGGAGCTGTTTTTT. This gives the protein CASSSLGGAGELFF.